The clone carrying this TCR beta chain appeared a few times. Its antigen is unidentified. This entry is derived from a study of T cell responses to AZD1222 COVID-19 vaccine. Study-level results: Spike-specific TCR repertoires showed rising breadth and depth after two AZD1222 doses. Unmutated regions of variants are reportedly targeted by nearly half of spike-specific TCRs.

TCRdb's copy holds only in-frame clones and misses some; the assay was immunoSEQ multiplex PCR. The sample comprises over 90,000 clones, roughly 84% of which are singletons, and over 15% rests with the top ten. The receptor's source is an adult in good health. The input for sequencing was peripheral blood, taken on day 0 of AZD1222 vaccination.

CDR3 sequence (DNA): TGTGCCAGCAGCAAGGGACCGAGCACCGGGGAGCTGTTTTTT. It codes for CASSKGPSTGELFF. The V call is TRBV7-9, the J call TRBJ2-2; D could derive from TRBD1 or TRBD2 (5 bases each). Germline assignment: CDR1 SEHNR and CDR2 FQNEAQ (reference sequence). This CDR3 has 14 residues. V was clipped by 5 bases and J by 4 bases, with 11 bases between them.